The clone carrying this T cell receptor beta chain was observed a single time. Its antigen is not identified. Germline-derived CDR1 and CDR2 are SNHLY and FYNNEI. The CDR3 covers 14 residues. J was trimmed by 3 bases and V by 8 bases; bases with no gene match: 8. The data derive from a study of T cell repertoires in cytomegalovirus infection. About the research overall: Both a matching HLA type and CMV infection were indicated by public TCR beta signatures.

TCRdb fed the reads into MiXCR, producing one record per CDR3 protein. This table has hundreds of thousands of distinct CDR3 sequences, 33% appearing once. Overall study results and limits: Dominant in the ex vivo response were TCR beta clonotypes restricted by HLA-C and specific for CMV. Identification of carriers of CMV plus the relevant HLA was achieved through cumulative public TCR beta family frequency.

The material sequenced was cultured PBMCs, taken from culture after CMV antigen stimulation. The chain is built from TRBV2 and TRBJ2-3; 7 positions agree with TRBD2. The source of this sequence is a human donor in good health (CMV status not recorded). Some clones in this sample may be carry-over from other donors' samples. The CDR3 protein is CASSGGEGTDTQYF. The CDR3 nucleotides read TGTGCCAGCTCAGGCGGGGAGGGTACAGATACGCAGTATTTT.